The next 30 T cell receptor beta chains were all read from a single sample in a study of PD-1 blockade in classical Hodgkin lymphoma. Relapse after autologous stem cell transplantation occurred in every patient, and brentuximab vedotin exposure varied. TCRdb's copy holds only in-frame clones and misses some; the assay was immunoSEQ multiplex PCR. The sample consists of about 97,000 clones, over 80% of them appearing once. Here the sequenced sample was peripheral blood mononuclear cells (PBMCs), taken at baseline. The receptors shown here come from a human donor with classical Hodgkin lymphoma.

The chain joins TRBV19 to TRBJ2-1; 9 bases map to TRBD1. J lost 5 bases, V lost 5 bases, and 7 bases had no gene match. CDR3 size: 15 residues. CDR1 is LNHDA and CDR2 is SQIVND in the germline V gene (reference sequence). The DNA for the CDR3 is TGTGCCAGTAGTGTGGACAGGGGACGGAACAATGAGCAGTTCTTC. Translation: CASSVDRGRNNEQFF.

This clone was observed a few times. The chain recombines TRBV5-1 with TRBJ2-1, with 7 nucleotides matching TRBD1. From germline, CDR1 is SGHRS and CDR2 YFSETQ. CDR3 size: 15 residues. With 4 bases clipped from V and 8 bases from J, the junction kept 12 bases outside the gene matches. CDR3 sequence reads: CASSNRDSLWDEQFF. CDR3 DNA sequence: TGCGCCAGCAGCAACCGGGACAGTCTTTGGGATGAGCAGTTCTTC.

V and J are TRBV10-3 and TRBJ2-7; TRBD2 aligns across 13 bases. CDR3 length equals 16 residues. With 6 bases clipped from V and 5 bases from J, the junction kept 10 bases outside the gene matches. Germline V lookup: CDR1 ENHRY, CDR2 SYGVKD. The CDR3 sequence is CAISTLLAGGSHEQYF. In nucleotides, the CDR3 is TGTGCCATCAGCACTTTACTAGCGGGAGGGTCCCACGAGCAGTACTTC.

V is TRBV4-1 and J is TRBJ2-2; no firm D call. Trimming shortened V by 0 bases and J by 5 bases, and 13 bases separated the two germline ends. The CDR3 has 16 residues. The germline CDR1 and CDR2 sequences are MGHRA and YSYEKL. DNA for the CDR3: TGCGCCAGCAGCCAAGATCGGCCGGTTAGGACCGGGGAGCTGTTTTTT. It specifies CASSQDRPVRTGELFF.

The rearrangement links TRBV28 to TRBJ2-1; D possibly matches TRBD1 or TRBD2 (5 bases each). This CDR3 region has 16 residues. V was cut by 5 bases and J by 0 bases, with 14 bases left in between. Germline V gene sequence: CDR1 MDHEN, CDR2 SYDVKM. CDR3 loop: CASSGRGASSYNEQFF. In nucleotides, the CDR3 is TGTGCCAGCAGTGGGAGAGGGGCCAGCTCCTACAATGAGCAGTTCTTC.

The chain uses TRBV28 and TRBJ2-7; TRBD1 agrees at 9 bases. The germline CDR1 and CDR2 sequences are MDHEN and SYDVKM. The ends lost 4 bases at V and 4 bases at J; junction bases unmatched: 11. CDR3 length equals 16 residues. The CDR3 loop is CASSSGGQGGIYEQYF. The CDR3 nucleotides read TGTGCCAGCAGTTCCGGGGGACAGGGAGGGATTTACGAGCAGTACTTC.

The chain carries TRBV10-2 and TRBJ2-5; D is perhaps TRBD1 (6 bases). V was cut by 8 bases and J by 5 bases, with 9 bases left in between. Per germline, CDR1 WSHSY and CDR2 SAAADI. The CDR3 sequence is 11 residues long. The CDR3 sequence: CASSQGETQYF. CDR3 coding DNA: TGCGCCAGCTCCCAGGGGGAGACCCAGTACTTC.

V is TRBV14 and J is TRBJ2-3, with D unclear. CDR1 is SGHDN, CDR2 FVKESK, per germline. Deletions cut 0 bases from V and 5 bases from J, with 6 bases between. The CDR3 is 13 amino acids. CDR3: CASSQDLIDTQYF. The CDR3 nucleotides read TGTGCCAGCAGCCAAGATCTGATAGATACGCAGTATTTT.

CDR3 protein: CASGRDRASEAFF. The DNA for the CDR3 is TGCGCCAGCGGCCGGGACAGAGCTTCTGAAGCTTTCTTT. The chain combines TRBV10-2 with TRBJ1-1, with TRBD1 identical over 7 bases. This CDR3 comprises 13 residues. Germline V gene lookup returns CDR1 WSHSY and CDR2 SAAADI. Unmatched junction bases numbered 9, after V lost 8 bases and J lost 6 bases.

This clone was seen just once. The chain is built from TRBV7-8 and TRBJ2-1, with TRBD2 matching over 7 bases. The J segment lost 4 bases and the V segment lost 0 bases, leaving 0 bases of the junction unmatched. The CDR3 has 14 residues. Germline V gene sequence: CDR1 SGHVS, CDR2 FQNEAQ. The CDR3 region is CASSLAGGYNEQFF. The CDR3 region has the DNA TGTGCCAGCAGCTTAGCGGGAGGGTACAATGAGCAGTTCTTC.

The V and J genes are TRBV4-2 and TRBJ2-7; 9 bases fit TRBD2. The CDR3 loop spans 16 amino acids. V dropped 4 bases and J dropped 3; count of bases not matched to a gene: 10. Germline lookup yields CDR1 LGHNA and CDR2 YNFKEQ. Here the CDR3 reads CASSPSQAGGGYEQYF. The CDR3 DNA follows: TGTGCCAGCAGCCCAAGCCAAGCGGGAGGTGGCTACGAGCAGTACTTC.

The chain couples TRBV19 to TRBJ1-5; 7 bases map to TRBD1. V lost 6 bases, J lost 3 bases, and 8 bases stayed unmatched. There are 15 residues in the CDR3. Germline assignment: CDR1 LNHDA and CDR2 SQIVND (reference sequence). CDR3: CASRTGTADNQPQHF. CDR3 coding DNA: TGTGCCAGTAGGACCGGGACAGCAGACAATCAGCCCCAGCATTTT.

This sequence joins TRBV6-6 and TRBJ1-5, with D maybe TRBD1 (6 bases). Germline CDR1 is MNHNY and CDR2 is SVGAGI (reference sequence). The germline V and J ends were trimmed by 5 bases and 5 bases, with 10 bases remaining between them. CDR3 length equals 13 residues. The CDR3 region is CASSGQSDQPQHF. CDR3 DNA sequence: TGTGCCAGCAGTGGACAGTCCGATCAGCCCCAGCATTTT.

J is TRBJ2-3 and V is TRBV5-3, with D possibly TRBD2 on 5 matching bases. Being an ORF, TRBV5-3 has a function that is uncertain. V was cut by 0 bases and J by 6 bases, with 11 bases left in between. The CDR3 has 14 amino acids. CDR3 in amino acids: CARSLASRGDTQYF. The CDR3 DNA reads as TGTGCCAGAAGCTTGGCTAGCCGAGGCGATACGCAGTATTTT.

The chain uses TRBV30 and TRBJ2-7; the match to TRBD2 covers 7 bases. Germline-derived CDR1 and CDR2 are GTSNPN and SVGIG (reference sequence). The CDR3 length is 14 residues. Trimming cost V 0 bases and J 2 bases; bases outside gene matches: 4. The CDR3 sequence is CAWSVKAGAYEQYF. CDR3 nucleotides: TGTGCCTGGAGTGTCAAGGCGGGAGCCTACGAGCAGTACTTC.

The rearrangement links TRBV5-1 to TRBJ2-7; a possible D gene is TRBD1 (5 bases). The CDR3 covers 13 residues. V lost 4 bases, J lost 2 bases, and 10 bases lay in between. In germline, CDR1 is SGHRS, CDR2 YFSETQ. CDR3 region: CASSGQGTYEQYF. CDR3 bases: TGCGCCAGCAGCGGGCAGGGCACCTACGAGCAGTACTTC.

The rearrangement uses TRBV5-6 and TRBJ2-3; maybe TRBD1 (7 bases). The CDR3 spans 14 residues. The germline V gene encodes CDR1 SGHDT and CDR2 YYEEEE. V shed 10 bases and J shed 3 bases, with 18 bases lying between them. The CDR3 nucleotides read TGTGCCGGGATGACAGGGACTTTGACAGATACGCAGTATTTT. This sequence encodes CAGMTGTLTDTQYF. The whole variable domain, remainder taken from reference TRBV5-6 and TRBJ2-3, is DAGVTQSPTHLIKTRGQQVTLRCSPKSGHDTVSWYQQALGQGPQFIFQYYEEEERQRGNFPDRFSGHQFPNYSSELNVNALLLGDSALYLCAGMTGTLTDTQYFGPGTRLTVL.

J is TRBJ2-1 and V is TRBV5-1, with 11 bases that match TRBD2. The length of the CDR3 is 15 residues. In germline, CDR1 is SGHRS, CDR2 YFSETQ. The J segment lost 7 bases and the V segment lost 4 bases, leaving 7 bases of the junction unmatched. In DNA, the CDR3 is TGCGCCAGCAGCCGATATAGCGGGAGGGATAATGAGCAGTTCTTC. Residues: CASSRYSGRDNEQFF. The whole variable domain, remainder taken from reference TRBV5-1 and TRBJ2-1, is KAGVTQTPRYLIKTRGQQVTLSCSPISGHRSVSWYQQTPGQGLQFLFEYFSETQRNKGNFPGRFSGRQFSNSRSEMNVSTLELGDSALYLCASSRYSGRDNEQFFGPGTRLTVL.

This chain uses TRBV5-1 with TRBJ2-1, with a weak D call TRBD1 (5 bases). The CDR3 has 14 amino acids. V was shortened by 0 bases and J by 9 bases, with 13 bases between the two germline ends. CDR1 and CDR2 (germline): SGHRS, YFSETQ. The CDR3 sequence: CASSLEAGRREQFF. The CDR3 DNA sequence: TGCGCCAGCAGCTTGGAAGCAGGGCGGCGTGAGCAGTTCTTC.

The J gene is TRBJ2-3, the V gene TRBV9, with TRBD2 matching 7 bases. Germline trimming cut 3 bases from V and 1 base from J; bases unmatched to any gene: 8. The CDR3 has 16 residues. The V gene's germline CDR1 is SGDLS and CDR2 YYNGEE. CDR3 bases: TGTGCCAGCAGCGCCGGGGGGAGGGCCCGCACAGATACGCAGTATTTT. It encodes CASSAGGRARTDTQYF.

The rearrangement joins TRBV5-5 to TRBJ2-5, with 8 bases identical to TRBD2. The length of the CDR3 is 14 residues. J gave up 9 bases and V 2 bases, and 9 bases lay outside the gene matches. The germline V gene has CDR1 SGHKS and CDR2 YYEKEE (reference sequence). CDR3 protein: CASSFLAGEVAQYF. For the CDR3, the DNA is TGTGCCAGCAGCTTCCTAGCGGGTGAGGTCGCCCAGTACTTC.

The chain carries TRBV28 and TRBJ2-7; 8 bases align to TRBD1. Germline assignment: CDR1 MDHEN and CDR2 SYDVKM. J gave up 5 bases and V 9 bases, and 9 bases lay outside the gene matches. The CDR3 totals 13 residues. The CDR3 loop is CASTRQGSHEQYF. The CDR3 bases are TGTGCCAGTACCAGACAGGGGTCCCACGAGCAGTACTTC.

The V gene is TRBV5-4, the J gene TRBJ1-6; no reliable D call. The CDR3 loop spans 13 amino acids. Germline V gene lookup returns CDR1 SGHNT and CDR2 YYREEE (reference sequence). The V end lost 5 bases, the J end lost 10 bases, and 13 bases lay between the germline ends. The CDR3 DNA sequence: TGTGCCAGCAGGGAACCTGGGCGGTCACCCCTCCACTTT. Amino acid sequence: CASREPGRSPLHF.

V is TRBV4-1 and J is TRBJ1-5; no clear D gene. Between the trimmed V and J ends, which lost 4 bases and 4 bases, there was a span of 11 bases. The germline CDR1 and CDR2 sequences are MGHRA and YSYEKL. This CDR3 region has 14 residues. The CDR3 DNA reads TGCGCCAGCAGCCTCTGGACGGCGAATCAGCCCCAGCATTTT. Its protein is CASSLWTANQPQHF.

This clone was detected once. The chain recombines TRBV29-1 with TRBJ2-7; D is possibly TRBD2 (5 bases). V lost 1 base, J lost 6 bases, and 16 bases lay in between. There are 14 residues in the CDR3. Germline V gene lookup returns CDR1 SQVTM and CDR2 ANQGSEA. DNA of the CDR3: TGCAGCGTTGAAGGTGGGTGGTCCGAGGGCGAGCAGTACTTC. It encodes CSVEGGWSEGEQYF.

This chain links TRBV14 with TRBJ2-1, with D unclear. Trimming shortened V by 5 bases and J by 4 bases, and 6 bases separated the two germline ends. The germline V gene encodes CDR1 SGHDN and CDR2 FVKESK. The CDR3 length is 12 residues. CDR3: CASSFGYNEQFF. The CDR3 DNA reads as TGTGCCAGCAGCTTCGGTTACAATGAGCAGTTCTTC.

The J gene is TRBJ2-1, the V gene TRBV28, with 10 bases aligning to TRBD2. Germline values: CDR1 MDHEN, CDR2 SYDVKM. The V gene end was trimmed by 6 bases and the J gene end by 7 bases; junction bases not matched to a gene: 15. This CDR3 contains 17 residues. For the CDR3, the DNA is TGTGCCAGCAGCCCTAGCGGGAGAGGACTTCTAGGGAATGAGCAGTTCTTC. Protein product: CASSPSGRGLLGNEQFF.

The chain joins TRBV6-5 to TRBJ1-5; 7 nucleotides align to TRBD1. Germline V gives CDR1 MNHEY, CDR2 SVGAGI. Trimming removed 6 bases from V and 9 bases from J; junction bases left unmatched: 11. This CDR3 has 14 amino acids. CDR3 coding DNA: TGTGCCAGCAGCTATGGACAGGCCCAAGGGCCCCAGCATTTT. This encodes CASSYGQAQGPQHF.

This chain links TRBV7-9 with TRBJ1-2; possible D gene TRBD1, 5 bases. Trimming cost V 2 bases and J 7 bases, with 14 bases left between them. This CDR3 has 14 residues. In germline, CDR1 is SEHNR, CDR2 FQNEAQ (reference sequence). CDR3 nucleotides: TGTGCCAGCAGCTTATCGGGCAGGGTCCGTGGCTACACCTTC. Its translation: CASSLSGRVRGYTF.

The chain combines TRBV2 with TRBJ2-7; D gene unclear. The CDR3 is made up of 12 amino acids. Germline-derived CDR1 and CDR2 are SNHLY and FYNNEI. V shed 5 bases and J shed 3 bases, with 8 bases lying between them. The chain's CDR3 is CASSNRIYEQYF. The CDR3 coding sequence is TGTGCCAGCAGTAATCGTATCTACGAGCAGTACTTC. The full variable domain, rest sourced from reference TRBV2 and TRBJ2-7, is EPEVTQTPSHQVTQMGQEVILRCVPISNHLYFYWYRQILGQKVEFLVSFYNNEISEKSEIFDDQFSVERPDGSNFTLKIRSTKLEDSAMYFCASSNRIYEQYFGPGTRLTVT.